These T cell receptor beta chains were read from a single sample in a study of neurological immune-mediated disorders. MiXCR was run by TCRdb on the 5' RACE reads, yielding one entry per CDR3 protein. The sample holds 120,000 or so distinct CDR3 sequences, approximately 3.2% seen once. Input material: PBMCs. The receptors stem from a woman younger than 45 with multiple sclerosis. Each CDR3 is given with its conserved first and last residue. D genes are given only for firm matches. Sizes are listed as once, few, many or a size class.

>TRBV5-1|NA|TRBJ2-6|many
CASSLLGASSGANVLTF
TGCGCCAGCAGCTTGTTAGGGGCCTCCTCTGGGGCCAACGTCCTGACTTTC
>TRBV20-1|NA|TRBJ1-4|many
CSARGDANEKLFF
TGCAGTGCCAGAGGGGATGCTAATGAAAAACTGTTTTTT
>TRBV5-1|TRBD1|TRBJ2-7|many
CASSFDRASSYEQYF
TGCGCCAGCAGCTTCGACAGGGCCAGCTCCTACGAGCAGTACTTC
>TRBV29-1|TRBD1|TRBJ2-1|many
CSVEDPGQGSYNEQFF
TGCAGCGTTGAAGACCCGGGACAGGGATCCTACAATGAGCAGTTCTTC
>TRBV29-1|NA|TRBJ1-1|many
CSVESVNTEAFF
TGCAGCGTTGAATCTGTAAACACTGAAGCTTTCTTT
>TRBV27|NA|TRBJ2-4|many
CASSGRTDRTIQYF
TGTGCCAGCAGTGGCAGAACCGACAGGACCATTCAGTACTTC
>TRBV25-1|TRBD1|TRBJ1-2|few
CASRGTGSGGYTF
TGTGCCAGCAGGGGGACAGGATCGGGTGGCTACACCTTC
>TRBV7-8|TRBD2|TRBJ2-7|many
CASSLAGLAGYYEQYF
TGTGCCAGCAGCTTAGCGGGGCTAGCGGGGTACTACGAGCAGTACTTC
>TRBV7-2|NA|TRBJ2-2|many
CASAQGSGELFF
TGTGCCAGCGCCCAGGGGTCCGGGGAGCTGTTTTTT
>TRBV7-2|TRBD1|TRBJ1-3|many
CASSFPIRDRGSGNTIYF
TGTGCCAGCAGCTTCCCAATCCGGGACAGGGGTTCTGGAAACACCATATATTTT
>TRBV5-5|NA|TRBJ1-6|many
CASSLRAENNSPLHF
TGTGCCAGCAGCTTGAGGGCAGAGAATAATTCACCCCTCCACTTT
>TRBV5-1|NA|TRBJ2-7|many
CASSPDSSYEQYF
TGCGCCAGCAGCCCGGACAGTTCCTACGAGCAGTACTTC
>TRBV7-8|NA|TRBJ2-7|many
CASSPTPGAYEQYF
TGTGCCAGCAGCCCCACCCCAGGGGCTTACGAGCAGTACTTC
>TRBV15|NA|TRBJ2-2|many
CATSRDRGTANTGELFF
TGTGCCACCAGCAGAGATCGGGGGACAGCGAACACCGGGGAGCTGTTTTTT
>TRBV5-8|NA|TRBJ2-5|many
CASIRGTQYF
TGTGCCAGTATACGGGGGACCCAGTACTTC
>TRBV10-3|NA|TRBJ2-7|many
CAISNVTGFGEQYF
TGTGCCATCAGCAATGTAACAGGTTTCGGGGAGCAGTACTTC